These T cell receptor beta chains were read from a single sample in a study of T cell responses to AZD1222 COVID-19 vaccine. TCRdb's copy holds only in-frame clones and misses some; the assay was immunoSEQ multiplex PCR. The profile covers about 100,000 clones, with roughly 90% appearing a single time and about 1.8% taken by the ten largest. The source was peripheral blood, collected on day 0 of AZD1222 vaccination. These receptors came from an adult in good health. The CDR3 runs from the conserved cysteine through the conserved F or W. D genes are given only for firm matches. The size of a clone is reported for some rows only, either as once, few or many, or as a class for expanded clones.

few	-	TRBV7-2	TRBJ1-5	TGTGCCAGCAGCTTGAGGTGGGAGCCCCAGCATTTT	CASSLRWEPQHF
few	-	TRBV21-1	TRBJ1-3	TGTGCCAGCAGCAGAAAGGACAGGGTAGGAGGAAACACCATATATTTT	CASSRKDRVGGNTIYF
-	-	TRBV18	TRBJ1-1	TGTGCCAGCTCATCCTCGACCGGGACATCTATGAACACTGAAGCTTTCTTT	CASSSSTGTSMNTEAFF
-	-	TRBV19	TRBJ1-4	TGTGCCAGTAGTCCCTGGGCTGGCGAAAAACTGTTTTTT	CASSPWAGEKLFF
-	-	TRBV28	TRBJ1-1	TGTGCCAGCAGTCCCGGGAGTCGCTTAAACACTGAAGCTTTCTTT	CASSPGSRLNTEAFF
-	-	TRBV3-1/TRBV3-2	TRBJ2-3	TGTGCCAGCAGCTCGTTCAGGGGAACTAGCACAGATACGCAGTATTTT	CASSSFRGTSTDTQYF
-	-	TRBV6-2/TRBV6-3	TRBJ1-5	TGTGCCAGCAGTCCCCGTTACAGAAGATTCAATCAGCCCCAGCATTTT	CASSPRYRRFNQPQHF
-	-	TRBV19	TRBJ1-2	TGTGCCAGTAGTCCTGCGTCAGGGCATGGCTACACCTTC	CASSPASGHGYTF
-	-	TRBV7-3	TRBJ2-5	TGTGCCAGCAGCTTAGGGCCGGACAGCACCCAAGAGACCCAGTACTTC	CASSLGPDSTQETQYF
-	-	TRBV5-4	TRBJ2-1	TGTGCCAGCAGCTTGGGGCTCAGAGAGAATGAGCAGTTCTTC	CASSLGLRENEQFF
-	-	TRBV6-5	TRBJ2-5	TGTGCCAGCAGTTACTCGCCCCGGGACTCGAGGGAGACCCAGTACTTC	CASSYSPRDSRETQYF
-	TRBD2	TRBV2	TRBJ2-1	TGTGCCAGCAGTGCTGGGACTAGCGGGAGGAACAATGAGCAGTTCTTC	CASSAGTSGRNNEQFF
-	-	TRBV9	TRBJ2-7	TGTGCCAGCAGCGTAGATCCCGACCCTAACTACGAGCAGTACTTC	CASSVDPDPNYEQYF